Listed below are T cell receptor beta chains from one sample, sequenced in a study of OX40 agonist ivuxolimab in advanced cancers. Repertoires were generated with immunoSEQ multiplex PCR, while TCRdb's copy carries only in-frame clones and drops some. The table has 50,000 or so clones, 70% to 90% seen once; the top ten hold 4% to 6%. The specimen was CD4+ or CD8+ T cells sorted from blood, collected in a trial of the OX40 agonist ivuxolimab. The source is an adult with an advanced solid tumor such as melanoma, head and neck, liver or kidney cancer. Each CDR3 is given with its conserved first and last residue. Fields, in order: J gene, D gene, V gene, clone size, CDR3 protein, CDR3 DNA. D genes are given only for firm matches. Some rows mark clone size as missing; the rest say once, few, many or name a class of expanded clone.

TRBJ2-5 - TRBV7-8 - CASSSIILLAGVQETQYF TGTGCCAGCAGCTCCATAATCCTCTTGGCCGGGGTCCAAGAGACCCAGTACTTC
TRBJ1-2 - TRBV28 few CASHTQYGYTF TGTGCCAGCCACACGCAGTATGGCTACACCTTC
TRBJ2-5 - TRBV5-1 - CASSFSSFYTETQYF TGCGCCAGCAGCTTTAGCAGCTTTTATACGGAGACCCAGTACTTC
TRBJ2-1 - TRBV28 - CASSRAGTYSYNEQFF TGTGCCAGCAGTCGAGCCGGGACCTACTCCTACAATGAGCAGTTCTTC
TRBJ2-3 - TRBV9 - CASSEFTDTQYF TGTGCCAGCAGCGAATTCACAGATACGCAGTATTTT
TRBJ2-7 - TRBV19 few CASSIPGYEQYF TGTGCCAGTAGTATCCCGGGCTACGAGCAGTACTTC
TRBJ2-7 TRBD1 TRBV7-2 - CASSYTGAPYEQYF TGTGCCAGCAGCTACACAGGGGCCCCCTACGAGCAGTACTTC
TRBJ1-1 TRBD1 TRBV19 - CASSSDWTGTEAFF TGTGCCAGTAGTTCGGACTGGACAGGCACTGAAGCTTTCTTT
TRBJ1-5 - TRBV19 few CASNGGLSNQPQHF TGTGCCAGTAACGGGGGGTTGAGCAATCAGCCCCAGCATTTT
TRBJ2-7 TRBD2 TRBV4-2 once CASSQASFASGSSYEQYF TGTGCCAGCAGCCAAGCTTCCTTCGCAAGCGGGAGCTCCTACGAGCAGTACTTC
TRBJ2-2 - TRBV28 - CASSLGRNTGELFF TGTGCCAGCAGTTTGGGCAGGAACACCGGGGAGCTGTTTTTT
TRBJ2-1 TRBD1 TRBV5-4 - CASSLEDRDTGNEQFF TGTGCCAGCAGCTTGGAGGACAGGGACACAGGCAATGAGCAGTTCTTC
TRBJ2-3 - TRBV19 - CASSIGGTTDTQYF TGTGCCAGTAGTATCGGCGGGACCACAGATACGCAGTATTTT
TRBJ2-2 - TRBV5-1 few CASSWDSGELFF TGCGCCAGCAGCTGGGATTCCGGGGAGCTGTTTTTT
TRBJ1-2 - TRBV18 - CASSTEPGPLANGYTF TGTGCCAGCTCAACGGAACCGGGACCTCTAGCCAACGGCTACACCTTC
TRBJ2-7 - TRBV7-9 - CASSLSPQSSYEQYF TGTGCCAGCAGCTTGTCACCCCAGAGCTCCTACGAGCAGTACTTC
TRBJ2-6 - TRBV6-5 - CASSYSGSGANVLTF TGTGCCAGCAGTTACTCGGGCTCTGGGGCCAACGTCCTGACTTTC
TRBJ2-7 TRBD1 TRBV5-1 - CASTRTGDTYEQYF TGCGCCAGCACCCGGACAGGGGACACCTACGAGCAGTACTTC
TRBJ1-5 TRBD1 TRBV6-5 - CASSSGQHNQPQHF TGTGCCAGCAGCTCGGGACAGCACAATCAGCCCCAGCATTTT
TRBJ1-2 - TRBV2 - CASRSLLNYGYTF TGTGCCAGCAGGAGTCTTTTGAACTATGGCTACACCTTC
TRBJ2-2 TRBD1 TRBV27 - CASSFLGTEAGELFF TGTGCCAGCAGTTTCCTCGGGACAGAAGCCGGGGAGCTGTTTTTT
TRBJ2-3 - TRBV7-3 - CASSLTGGTKDTQYF TGTGCCAGCAGCTTAACGGGCGGGACGAAGGATACGCAGTATTTT
TRBJ2-7 - TRBV7-9 - CASSPPPWGGGYEQYF TGTGCCAGCAGCCCACCCCCTTGGGGAGGGGGCTACGAGCAGTACTTC
TRBJ1-5 - TRBV6-5 - CASSYSISGGQPQHF TGTGCCAGCAGTTACTCGATTAGTGGCGGGCAGCCCCAGCATTTT
TRBJ2-7 - TRBV21-1 - CASSPRDRGYEQYF TGTGCCAGCAGCCCTCGGGACAGGGGCTACGAGCAGTACTTC
TRBJ2-1 TRBD2 TRBV7-6 - CASSKGLVDEQFF TGTGCCAGCAGCAAGGGACTAGTTGATGAGCAGTTCTTC
TRBJ2-1 TRBD2 TRBV19 - CASSIGTSGSSYNEQFF TGTGCCAGTAGTATAGGCACTAGCGGGAGCTCCTACAATGAGCAGTTCTTC
TRBJ1-5 - TRBV7-9 - CASSPGRQPQHF TGTGCCAGCAGTCCAGGACGTCAGCCCCAGCATTTT
TRBJ1-1 - TRBV19 - CASSIDARDATHNEAFF TGTGCCAGTAGTATAGACGCGAGGGACGCCACCCATAACGAAGCTTTCTTT
TRBJ1-5 - TRBV28 - CASGGGPGWGGQPQHF TGTGCCAGCGGAGGAGGCCCAGGGTGGGGGGGTCAGCCCCAGCATTTT
TRBJ2-7 TRBD2 TRBV5-5 once CASSREGLSLGEQYF TGTGCCAGCAGCCGGGAGGGACTATCTCTTGGCGAGCAGTACTTC
TRBJ2-5 - TRBV5-1 - CASSLVVGGETQYF TGCGCCAGCAGCTTGGTGGTGGGAGGCGAGACCCAGTACTTC
TRBJ2-1 - TRBV9 - CASSVPSNEQFF TGTGCCAGCAGCGTCCCCAGCAATGAGCAGTTCTTC
TRBJ2-2 - TRBV27 - CASSLSPVEGAGELFF TGTGCCAGCAGTTTATCCCCTGTGGAGGGTGCCGGGGAGCTGTTTTTT
TRBJ2-1 - TRBV6-6 - CASSYGPTLNEQFF TGTGCCAGCAGTTACGGGCCTACCCTCAATGAGCAGTTCTTC
TRBJ2-7 TRBD1 TRBV5-4 - CASSGTGVYEQYF TGTGCCAGCAGCGGGACAGGGGTGTACGAGCAGTACTTC
TRBJ2-2 - TRBV30 - CAWIRQLNTGELFF TGTGCCTGGATTCGCCAGCTGAACACCGGGGAGCTGTTTTTT
TRBJ2-2 - TRBV6-6 - CASSPPAAGELFF TGTGCCAGCAGTCCCCCTGCCGCCGGGGAGCTGTTTTTT
TRBJ2-5 - TRBV19 once CASSISTEQETQYF TGTGCCAGTAGTATATCGACAGAACAAGAGACCCAGTACTTC
TRBJ2-1 - TRBV7-3 - CASSLMGGGEQFF TGTGCCAGCAGCTTAATGGGGGGCGGTGAGCAGTTCTTC
TRBJ2-7 - TRBV6-1 - CASSEVRGAEQYF TGTGCCAGCAGTGAAGTTAGAGGGGCCGAGCAGTACTTC
TRBJ2-1 TRBD2 TRBV19 - CASSPGTSYEQFF TGTGCCAGTAGTCCCGGGACTAGCTATGAGCAGTTCTTC
TRBJ2-6 - TRBV4-3 - CASSQGLSGANVLTF TGCGCCAGCAGCCAAGGGCTCTCTGGGGCCAACGTCCTGACTTTC
TRBJ2-2 - TRBV30 - CAWSPLRGGELFF TGTGCCTGGAGTCCACTACGGGGCGGGGAGCTGTTTTTT
TRBJ2-3 - TRBV5-6 few CASSALSATSTDTQYF TGTGCCAGCAGCGCCCTTTCAGCAACAAGCACAGATACGCAGTATTTT
TRBJ2-1 - TRBV7-2 - CASSLQENNEQFF TGTGCCAGCAGCTTACAGGAAAACAATGAGCAGTTCTTC
TRBJ2-1 - TRBV19 - CASSIAGNSYNEQFF TGTGCCAGTAGTATAGCCGGCAACTCCTACAATGAGCAGTTCTTC
TRBJ2-2 - TRBV6-4 - CASSVLGGTNTGELFF TGTGCCAGCAGTGTACTGGGGGGAACGAACACCGGGGAGCTGTTTTTT